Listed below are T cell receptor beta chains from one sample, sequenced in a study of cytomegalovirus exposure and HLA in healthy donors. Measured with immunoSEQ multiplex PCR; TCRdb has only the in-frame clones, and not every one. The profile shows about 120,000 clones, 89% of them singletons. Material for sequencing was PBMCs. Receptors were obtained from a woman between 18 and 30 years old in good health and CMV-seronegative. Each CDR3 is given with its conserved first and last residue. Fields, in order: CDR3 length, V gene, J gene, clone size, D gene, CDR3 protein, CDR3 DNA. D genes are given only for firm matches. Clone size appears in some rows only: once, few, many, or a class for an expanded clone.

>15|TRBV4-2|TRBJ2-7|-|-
CASSQGGGGYYEQYF
TGTGCCAGCAGCCAAGGGGGAGGGGGTTATTACGAGCAGTACTTC
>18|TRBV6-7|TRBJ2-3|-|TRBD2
CASSYPELAGGPTDTQYF
TGTGCCAGCAGTTACCCCGAACTAGCGGGAGGGCCAACAGATACGCAGTATTTT
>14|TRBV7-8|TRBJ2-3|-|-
CASSRGRTADTQYF
TGTGCCAGCAGCCGGGGAAGGACCGCAGATACGCAGTATTTT
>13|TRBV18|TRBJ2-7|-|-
CASSPPVTYEQYF
TGTGCCAGCTCACCCCCCGTTACCTACGAGCAGTACTTC
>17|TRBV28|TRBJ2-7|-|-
CASSPPTRAPLPYEQYF
TGTGCCAGCAGTCCCCCGACTAGAGCCCCTCTCCCCTACGAGCAGTACTTC
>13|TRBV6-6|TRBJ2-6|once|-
CATTGSGANVLTF
TGTGCCACCACGGGGTCTGGGGCCAACGTCCTGACTTTC
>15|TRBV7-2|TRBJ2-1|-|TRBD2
CASSFRSGSWNEQFF
TGTGCCAGCAGCTTCCGAAGCGGGAGTTGGAATGAGCAGTTCTTC
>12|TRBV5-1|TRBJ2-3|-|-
CASSLVTDTQYF
TGCGCCAGCAGCTTGGTAACAGATACGCAGTATTTT
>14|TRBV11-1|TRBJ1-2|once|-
CASSLDGGNYGYTF
TGTGCCAGCAGCCTCGACGGGGGGAACTATGGCTACACCTTC
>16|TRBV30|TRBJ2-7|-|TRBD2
CAWSGGTSGPSYEQYF
TGTGCCTGGAGTGGAGGGACTAGCGGGCCGTCCTACGAGCAGTACTTC
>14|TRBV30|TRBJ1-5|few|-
CAWCPQSSNQPQHF
TGTGCCTGGTGCCCACAGAGTAGCAATCAGCCCCAGCATTTT
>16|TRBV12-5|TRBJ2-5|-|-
CASGLDKPGIRETQYF
TGTGCTAGTGGTTTGGACAAACCGGGAATCCGGGAGACCCAGTACTTC
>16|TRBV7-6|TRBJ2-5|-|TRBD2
CASSSLVWTRKETQYF
TGTGCCAGCAGCTCCTTAGTATGGACTAGAAAAGAGACCCAGTACTTC
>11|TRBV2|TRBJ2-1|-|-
CASTSYNEQFF
TGTGCCAGCACTAGTTACAATGAGCAGTTCTTC
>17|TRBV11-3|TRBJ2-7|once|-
CASSLVSRRAASYEQYF
TGTGCCAGCAGCTTAGTCTCCCGGAGGGCGGCGTCCTACGAGCAGTACTTC
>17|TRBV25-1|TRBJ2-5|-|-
CASSESPTVITQETQYF
TGTGCCAGCAGTGAATCCCCAACAGTGATTACGCAAGAGACCCAGTACTTC
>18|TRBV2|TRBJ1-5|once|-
CASRPGPAGISGNQPQHF
TGTGCCAGCAGACCTGGCCCAGCGGGGATCTCGGGCAATCAGCCCCAGCATTTT
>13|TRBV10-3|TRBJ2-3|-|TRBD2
CAISAGDPDTQYF
TGTGCCATCTCGGCGGGAGACCCAGATACGCAGTATTTT
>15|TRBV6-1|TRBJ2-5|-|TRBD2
CASSELSLAEETQYF
TGTGCCAGCAGTGAATTGTCACTAGCGGAAGAGACCCAGTACTTC
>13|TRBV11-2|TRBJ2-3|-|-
CASSLSLTDTQYF
TGTGCCAGCAGCTTAAGCCTAACAGATACGCAGTATTTT
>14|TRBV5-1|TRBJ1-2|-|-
CASSLAGGNYGYTF
TGCGCCAGCAGCTTGGCCGGAGGGAACTATGGCTACACCTTC
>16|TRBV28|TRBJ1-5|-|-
CASSLQTGSPNQPQHF
TGTGCCAGCAGTTTACAAACAGGATCCCCCAATCAGCCCCAGCATTTT
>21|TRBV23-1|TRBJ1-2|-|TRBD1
CASSQSRVGRDSLPPLYGYTF
TGCGCCAGCAGTCAATCACGGGTAGGAAGGGACAGCCTCCCACCACTCTATGGCTACACCTTC
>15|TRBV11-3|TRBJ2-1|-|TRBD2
CASSLGLAGGPGEFF
TGTGCCAGCAGCTTAGGACTAGCGGGAGGGCCGGGGGAGTTCTTC
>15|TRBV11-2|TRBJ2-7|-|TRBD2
CASSLRTSGLYEQYF
TGTGCCAGCAGCTTGCGGACTAGCGGTCTCTACGAGCAGTACTTC
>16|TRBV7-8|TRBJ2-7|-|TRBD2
CASSSLAGGPQYEQYF
TGTGCCAGCAGCTCACTAGCGGGAGGGCCTCAGTACGAGCAGTACTTC
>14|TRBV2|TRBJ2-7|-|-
CASTPLGGNYEQYF
TGTGCCAGCACCCCGCTCGGCGGGAACTACGAGCAGTACTTC
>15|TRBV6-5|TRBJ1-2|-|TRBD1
CASRIALQGSGGYTF
TGTGCCAGCAGGATCGCCTTACAGGGGTCCGGCGGCTACACCTTC
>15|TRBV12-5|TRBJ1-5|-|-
CASGLVKTLYQPQHF
TGTGCTAGTGGTTTGGTAAAAACCCTATATCAGCCCCAGCATTTT